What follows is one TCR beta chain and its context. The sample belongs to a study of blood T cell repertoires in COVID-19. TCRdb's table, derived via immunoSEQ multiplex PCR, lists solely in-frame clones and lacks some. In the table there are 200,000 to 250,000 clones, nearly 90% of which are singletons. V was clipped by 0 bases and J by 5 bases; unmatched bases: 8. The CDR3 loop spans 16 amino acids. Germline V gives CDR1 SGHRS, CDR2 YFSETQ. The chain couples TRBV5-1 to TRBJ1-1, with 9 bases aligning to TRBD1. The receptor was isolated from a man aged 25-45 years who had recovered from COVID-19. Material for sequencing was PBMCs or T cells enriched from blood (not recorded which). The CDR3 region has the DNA TGCGCCAGCAGCTTGGCCGTAAGGACAGGGGTGACTGAAGCTTTCTTT. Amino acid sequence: CASSLAVRTGVTEAFF.